This T cell receptor beta chain was recorded in a study of PD-L1 blockade in urothelial cancer. Germline CDR1 and CDR2: SGHTA and FQGNSA. The V and J ends lost 5 bases and 6 bases, in that order; junction bases with no gene match: 4. The CDR3 is made up of 14 amino acids. This sample's time point: pretreatment peripheral blood. The protocol was immunoSEQ multiplex PCR, while the TCRdb copy is restricted to in-frame clones and leaves out a portion. The sample has about 95,000 clones, 90% seen once. Sample: PBMCs, taken around atezolizumab (anti-PD-L1) treatment. The TCR sequence derives from a man aged 55 to 69 with urothelial cancer. The V call is TRBV7-2, the J call TRBJ2-5, with TRBD2 matching 12 bases. CDR3 in DNA: TGTGCCAGCAGCCTACTAGCGGGAGGACAGACCCAGTACTTC. Its translation: CASSLLAGGQTQYF.